This T cell receptor beta chain was identified in a study of tumor-infiltrating lymphocytes in primary liver carcinoma. Details on this clonotype: Its specificity is not known. The CDR3 does not end in the conserved phenylalanine or tryptophan, so this is likely a read error. The DNA is omitted, as the CDR3 cannot be located on it reliably, and the CDR3 follows TCRdb's listing.

The CDR3 sequence runs 12 residues, both termini included. Germline V gene lookup returns CDR1 SQVTM and CDR2 ANQGSEA. TCR beta cDNA was prepared out of around 460 ng total RNA by means of a constant-region primer. ARM-PCR, slightly modified, supplied the TCR beta libraries through three nested multiplex PCR rounds. A C-beta reverse primer was combined with TRBV1-TRBV30 forward primers in the first two PCR rounds, and each round had approximately 10 cycles. TCRdb re-analysed the multiplex PCR reads in MiXCR, keeping a single row per CDR3 protein. The table has approximately 340,000 distinct CDR3 sequences, roughly 61% seen once; the top ten hold 5.5% to 8%. General study results and limits: The 250 largest clones made up significantly more of tumor than blood repertoires (p = 0.039).

Both blood RNA, taken from unsorted whole blood, and germline DNA were extracted. The V call is TRBV29-1, the J call TRBJ2-1; the listed D gene, TRBD2, was not tested against the DNA. Sequencing was performed on peripheral blood. The TCR sequence derives from a man between 40 and 49 years old with primary liver carcinoma and hepatitis B virus infection. The CDR3 here is CSVDAGYNEQFL.